This TCR beta chain was retrieved from a study of tissue T cells after allogeneic stem cell transplantation. Findings of the study overall: Blood and spleen captured only part of the tissue TCR repertoire.

CDR1 is KGHPV and CDR2 is FQNQEV in the germline V gene (reference sequence). The CDR3 sequence is 12 residues long. V lost 4 bases and J 2 bases, leaving 6 bases between the germline ends. The time point: mouse harvest day 14 after allogeneic transplant. The graft held 10^6 splenic CD5+ T cells and 10^7 T-cell-depleted bone marrow cells. The table came from immunoSEQ multiplex PCR; TCRdb's copy has only in-frame clones and leaves some out. The repertoire has about 6,800 clones, approximately 34% of them found once; the top ten carry approximately 6.3%. This clone was found a few times. Its antigen remains unknown. Genes and germline come from the mouse. The observed sequence ends 1 residue before the CDR3 terminus, with the missing tail filled in from the germline J gene.

V and J are TRBV26 and TRBJ2-7; D unresolved. What was sequenced was skin. The TCR originated in a female BALB/c mouse given C57BL/6 T cells with graft-versus-host disease after an allogeneic hematopoietic cell transplant. The covered CDR3 bases are TGTGCCAGCAGTCGACCACCCTATGAACAGTAC. Amino acids: CASSRPPYEQY. The entire CDR3 is CASSRPPYEQYF.